Each of the 13 T cell receptor beta chains below was sequenced from the same sample in a study of T cells after yellow fever vaccination. TCRdb re-analysed the 5' RACE reads in MiXCR, keeping a single row per CDR3 protein. The data show some 560,000 distinct CDR3 sequences, with 15% to 20% seen just once and roughly an eighth held by the top ten. This specimen consisted of PBMCs, obtained 15 days after the yellow fever booster vaccination. Every receptor here comes from a man in his thirties or forties who received the YFV17D yellow fever vaccine.

The J gene is TRBJ2-4, the V gene TRBV2; 9 bases are shared with TRBD2. With 3 bases clipped from V and 0 bases from J, the junction kept 9 bases outside the gene matches. The CDR3 runs 18 residues. Germline loops: CDR1 SNHLY, CDR2 FYNNEI. The CDR3 DNA sequence: TGTGCCAGCAGTGATTGGGCTAGCGGGGCTCTAGCCAAAAACATTCAGTACTTC. This translates into CASSDWASGALAKNIQYF.

This clonotype has just a few counts. The chain links TRBV28 to TRBJ1-1, with D unresolved. Trimming took 7 bases from V and 6 from J, leaving 18 bases between them. CDR1 is MDHEN and CDR2 is SYDVKM in the germline V gene. This CDR3 spans 14 amino acids. CDR3 nucleotide sequence: TGTGCCAGCAACCGCATGCTGGGTAGCGCTGAAGCTTTCTTT. This codes for CASNRMLGSAEAFF. The full variable domain, in which reference TRBV28 and TRBJ1-1 provide the parts outside the CDR3, is DVKVTQSSRYLVKRTGEKVFLECVQDMDHENMFWYRQDPGLGLRLIYFSYDVKMKEKGDIPEGYSVSREKKERFSLILESASTNQTSMYLCASNRMLGSAEAFFGQGTRLTVV.

This clonotype was seen repeatedly, ten times or more. The chain couples TRBV30 to TRBJ2-5; D is perhaps TRBD2 (5 bases). The germline V gene encodes CDR1 GTSNPN and CDR2 SVGIG (reference sequence). Trimming cost V 3 bases and J 5 bases, with 16 bases left between them. The CDR3 extends over 14 amino acids. The DNA for the CDR3 is TGTGCCTGGAGCCGGGGAGTAGCTTTGGAGACCCAGTACTTC. Encoded protein: CAWSRGVALETQYF.

J is TRBJ2-1 and V is TRBV7-2; D is possibly TRBD2 (6 bases). The germline V gene has CDR1 SGHTA and CDR2 FQGNSA. V was clipped by 7 bases and J by 4 bases, with 14 bases between them. The CDR3 totals 14 residues. The CDR3 DNA sequence: TGTGCCAGCACCGCGGGGCCGGTATACAATGAGCAGTTCTTC. Translation: CASTAGPVYNEQFF.

The chain is built from TRBV6-2 or TRBV6-3 and TRBJ2-3; D possibly corresponds to TRBD1 (10 bases). The CDR3 sequence is 20 residues long. Trimming shortened V by 6 bases and J by 2 bases, and 30 bases separated the two germline ends. Germline CDR1 MNHEY, CDR2 SVGEGT. In nucleotides, the CDR3 is TGTGCCAGCAGACCCGGGACAGGGGTAACTAGCGGGCACTTCACAGATACGCAGTATTTT. Protein product: CASRPGTGVTSGHFTDTQYF.

The chain uses TRBV20-1 and TRBJ2-7; 7 bases are a match to TRBD1. CDR3 size: 13 residues. Germline V gene sequence: CDR1 DFQATT, CDR2 SNEGSKA (reference sequence). The trim removed 3 bases at V and 3 bases at J, leaving 5 bases unmatched. CDR3 loop: CSASGTEFYEQYF. The CDR3 DNA reads as TGCAGTGCTAGTGGGACAGAGTTCTACGAGCAGTACTTC.

In the case of this clonotype: The junction departs from germline at one end; a sequencing error may be responsible. This chain joins TRBV20-1 and TRBJ2-5; weak D call: TRBD1 (6 bases). Germline CDR1 is DFQATT and CDR2 is SNEGSKA (reference sequence). The CDR3 sequence is 15 residues long. This CDR3 is CRAMVGATVQETQYF. CDR3 DNA: TGCAGAGCTATGGTGGGGGCAACAGTCCAAGAGACCCAGTACTTC.

V is TRBV7-8 and J is TRBJ2-1; no clear D. Per the germline V gene, CDR1 is SGHVS and CDR2 is FQNEAQ. Trimming cost V 5 bases and J 7 bases, with 12 bases left between them. This CDR3 comprises 13 residues. DNA for the CDR3: TGTGCCAGCAGCCCCGCCCGGAATAATGAGCAGTTCTTC. It translates to CASSPARNNEQFF.

This clonotype was counted a few times. The V gene is TRBV18, the J gene TRBJ2-7; D might be TRBD1 (6 bases). Germline V gives CDR1 KGHSH, CDR2 LQKENI. The V and J ends lost 3 bases and 10 bases respectively, with 25 bases between them. The CDR3 is made up of 16 amino acids. CDR3 coding DNA: TGTGCCAGCTCACCTCTTGAGGGGGTTAGGGACGCGGATCAGTACTTC. It encodes CASSPLEGVRDADQYF.

In this sample, this clonotype turned up a few times. The chain couples TRBV7-9 to TRBJ1-2; no reliable D call. The CDR3 covers 13 residues. Per the germline V gene, CDR1 is SEHNR and CDR2 is FQNEAQ (reference sequence). V gave up 1 base and J gave up 4 bases, with 7 bases separating them. The CDR3 sequence: CASSLGVSYGYTF. CDR3 in DNA: TGTGCCAGCAGCTTAGGGGTCTCCTATGGCTACACCTTC.

This clonotype has a handful of counts. The genes are TRBV5-1 and TRBJ2-3, with 7 positions matching TRBD1. This CDR3 is built from 17 residues. J lost 2 bases, V lost 4 bases, and 13 bases had no gene match. In germline, CDR1 is SGHRS, CDR2 YFSETQ. In nucleotides, the CDR3 is TGCGCCAGCAGCCTCACCTCCACAGGGGAAACCACAGATACGCAGTATTTT. This translates into CASSLTSTGETTDTQYF.

The rearrangement uses TRBV5-1 and TRBJ2-7; 9 nucleotides align to TRBD1. V gave up 4 bases and J gave up 2 bases; unmatched junction bases: 7. The germline gives CDR1 SGHRS, CDR2 YFSETQ. The CDR3 length is 15 residues. CDR3 residues: CASSTRQGGAYEQYF. The CDR3 nucleotides read TGCGCCAGCAGCACCCGACAGGGGGGCGCCTACGAGCAGTACTTC. Full variable domain (remainder filled in from reference TRBV5-1 and TRBJ2-7): KAGVTQTPRYLIKTRGQQVTLSCSPISGHRSVSWYQQTPGQGLQFLFEYFSETQRNKGNFPGRFSGRQFSNSRSEMNVSTLELGDSALYLCASSTRQGGAYEQYFGPGTRLTVT.

This clonotype was detected a few times. The V gene is TRBV12-3 or TRBV12-4, the J gene TRBJ2-5; perhaps TRBD1 as D (6 bases). V lost 6 bases to trimming and J lost 1 base, with 12 bases between them. This CDR3 is 14 amino acids long. CDR3 nucleotide sequence: TGTGCCAGCAGCCTGGACAGACTCCAAGAGACCCAGTACTTC. Amino acids: CASSLDRLQETQYF.